The source of this TCR beta chain is a study of blood T cell repertoires in COVID-19. On the study more broadly: Acute and convalescent COVID-19 specimens originated in the United States, Italy and Spain. From T cells, B-cell-depleted T cells, or PBMCs came the material, which was cDNA or gDNA.

CDR3 size: 14 residues. Germline loops: CDR1 SGHTA, CDR2 FQGNSA. V gave up 2 bases and J gave up 12 bases, with 17 bases separating them. Source study methods: For nucleated cells, counts were estimated from reference gene primer amplification. Some clones are missing from TCRdb's copy, which holds only in-frame ones; the method was immunoSEQ multiplex PCR. The D gene and trimming were derived from the DNA, and the V and J assignments and clone size from that table. The sample has roughly 250,000 clones, about nine tenths seen once. This sequence originates from a woman aged 40 to 50 with acute or convalescent COVID-19. The chain has TRBV7-2 and TRBJ2-1, with D perhaps TRBD2 (5 bases). The sample was peripheral blood. The CDR3 sequence is CASSLPGVLVGQFF. The CDR3 DNA sequence: TGTGCCAGCAGCTTACCCGGGGTTCTGGTAGGGCAGTTCTTC. Full variable domain (rest looked up from reference TRBV7-2 and TRBJ2-1): GAGVSQSPSNKVTEKGKDVELRCDPISGHTALYWYRQSLGQGLEFLIYFQGNSAPDKSGLPSDRFSAERTGGSVSTLTIQRTQQEDSAVYLCASSLPGVLVGQFFGPGTRLTVL.